Listed below are T cell receptor beta chains from one sample, sequenced in a study of blood T cell repertoires in COVID-19. Assay: immunoSEQ multiplex PCR; the TCRdb copy retains only in-frame clones and omits some. This table holds 330,000 or so clones, about 90% found once. The specimen sequenced was PBMCs or T cells enriched from blood (not recorded which). The source is a woman in her twenties or thirties who had recovered from COVID-19. CDR3s include the opening cysteine and the closing phenylalanine or tryptophan. D genes are given only for firm matches. Rows may omit the clone size; those that give it use once, few, many or a size class.

cdr3_aa,cdr3_nt,j_call,v_call,d_call,clone_size
CASSVGTAYNEQFF,TGCGCCAGCAGCGTCGGGACAGCGTACAATGAGCAGTTCTTC,TRBJ2-1,TRBV5-1,TRBD1,.
CAISRDSGANVLTF,TGTGCCATCAGCAGGGACTCTGGGGCCAACGTCCTGACTTTC,TRBJ2-6,TRBV10-3,.,once
CASTEGFSWQPQHF,TGTGCCAGCACAGAGGGATTCTCCTGGCAGCCCCAGCATTTT,TRBJ1-5,TRBV28,.,.
CASSLLAGGSYEQYF,TGTGCCAGCAGCTTACTCGCGGGGGGCTCCTACGAGCAGTACTTC,TRBJ2-7,TRBV7-8,TRBD2,.
CASSLNRIGEQFF,TGTGCCAGCAGCTTAAACAGGATCGGTGAGCAGTTCTTC,TRBJ2-1,TRBV7-8,.,.
CASSLLSSGLYEQYF,TGTGCCAGCAGCTTACTGTCTAGCGGACTCTACGAGCAGTACTTC,TRBJ2-7,TRBV11-2,TRBD2,.
CAFIKGAGYEQYF,TGTGCCTTCATAAAGGGGGCCGGCTACGAGCAGTACTTC,TRBJ2-7,TRBV30,TRBD1,.
CASSLYYGTAGDSPLHF,TGTGCCAGCAGCTTATACTACGGGACAGCCGGAGATTCACCCCTCCACTTT,TRBJ1-6,TRBV7-9,TRBD1,.
CASSPSNSGNTDTQYF,TGTGCCAGCAGCCCCAGCAATAGCGGAAACACAGATACGCAGTATTTT,TRBJ2-3,TRBV3-1/TRBV3-2,.,.
CASSERGASYGYTF,TGTGCCAGCAGTGAACGGGGGGCCTCCTATGGCTACACCTTC,TRBJ1-2,TRBV2,.,once
CASSTGGGPSTEAFF,TGTGCCAGCAGTACAGGGGGCGGACCGAGCACTGAAGCTTTCTTT,TRBJ1-1,TRBV2,TRBD1,once
CASSLPFSGGATDTQYF,TGTGCCAGCAGTCTCCCCTTTAGCGGGGGAGCCACAGATACGCAGTATTTT,TRBJ2-3,TRBV6-2/TRBV6-3,TRBD2,.
CATGRAEYNEQFF,TGTGCCACCGGGAGGGCCGAGTATAATGAGCAGTTCTTC,TRBJ2-1,TRBV19,TRBD2,once
CASSSGLAGKVGTDTQYF,TGCGCCAGCTCCTCCGGGCTAGCGGGGAAAGTGGGTACAGATACGCAGTATTTT,TRBJ2-3,TRBV4-1,TRBD2,.
CASSQDRGSQPQHF,TGCGCCAGCAGCCAAGACAGGGGGAGTCAGCCCCAGCATTTT,TRBJ1-5,TRBV4-1,TRBD1,.
CASSSGQTILFSYEQYF,TGTGCCAGCAGCTCAGGACAGACCATTCTCTTCTCCTACGAGCAGTACTTC,TRBJ2-7,TRBV7-2,.,.
CASSWSSGGAYEQYF,TGTGCCAGCAGCTGGTCTAGCGGGGGGGCCTACGAGCAGTACTTC,TRBJ2-7,TRBV11-2,TRBD2,.
CTSSGRGRMVTQPQHF,TGCACCAGCAGCGGTAGGGGGCGCATGGTCACTCAGCCCCAGCATTTT,TRBJ1-5,TRBV1,.,.
CASHTGLAGEVDTQYF,TGCGCCAGCCATACTGGACTAGCGGGAGAGGTGGATACGCAGTATTTT,TRBJ2-3,TRBV5-1,TRBD2,few
CASSQGQGVGYGYTF,TGCGCCAGCAGCCAGGGACAGGGAGTTGGCTATGGCTACACCTTC,TRBJ1-2,TRBV5-1,TRBD1,.
CASSHGRDSLAGELFF,TGTGCCAGCAGCCATGGCCGGGACAGCCTAGCCGGGGAGCTGTTTTTT,TRBJ2-2,TRBV3-1/TRBV3-2,TRBD1,.
CASSEGLGTGGRDTQYF,TGTGCCAGCAGTGAAGGTCTAGGGACAGGGGGAAGAGATACGCAGTATTTT,TRBJ2-3,TRBV6-1,TRBD1,.
CASTRYRDSYEQYF,TGTGCCAGCACTAGATACAGGGATTCCTACGAGCAGTACTTC,TRBJ2-7,TRBV2,.,.
CASSVRQGQYTEAFF,TGTGCCAGCAGCGTTCGACAGGGCCAATACACTGAAGCTTTCTTT,TRBJ1-1,TRBV4-2,TRBD1,.
CASSPRQGNSPLHF,TGTGCCAGCAGCCCTCGACAGGGGAATTCACCCCTCCACTTT,TRBJ1-6,TRBV7-2,TRBD1,few
CATSDSFPGLRSYNEQFF,TGTGCCACCAGTGATTCATTCCCAGGGCTGCGCTCCTACAATGAGCAGTTCTTC,TRBJ2-1,TRBV24-1,.,.
CASSQSSRRSYEQYF,TGTGCCAGCAGCCAATCATCGCGCCGATCCTACGAGCAGTACTTC,TRBJ2-7,TRBV16,.,once
CASSKVQGSNEQFF,TGCGCCAGCAGCAAGGTACAGGGAAGCAATGAGCAGTTCTTC,TRBJ2-1,TRBV5-1,.,few
CASSYPGLETQYF,TGTGCCAGCAGTTACCCTGGGTTGGAGACGCAGTATTTT,TRBJ2-3,TRBV6-5,.,few
CASSFGGNEQFF,TGTGCCAGCAGCTTTGGAGGGAATGAGCAGTTCTTC,TRBJ2-1,TRBV5-6,.,few
CASSPTGETDTQYF,TGTGCCAGCTCACCGACAGGGGAGACAGATACGCAGTATTTT,TRBJ2-3,TRBV18,TRBD1,.
CASSDRGSTGELFF,TGTGCCAGCAGTGACAGGGGTAGCACCGGGGAGCTGTTTTTT,TRBJ2-2,TRBV6-1,.,.
CASSLGGLAGVRTSTDTQYF,TGTGCCAGCAGCTTAGGGGGGCTAGCGGGAGTTCGAACTAGCACAGATACGCAGTATTTT,TRBJ2-3,TRBV13,TRBD2,.
CASSTMGTTISIDNTF,TGCGCCAGCAGCACGATGGGGACTACCATCTCTATCGACAACACCTTC,TRBJ1-2,TRBV5-1,.,once
CASRSTGGRQQPQHF,TGCGCCAGCAGGTCCACAGGGGGCCGCCAACAGCCCCAGCATTTT,TRBJ1-5,TRBV5-1,TRBD1,.
CASSPPFRDRPYEQYF,TGTGCCAGCTCACCACCTTTCCGGGACAGGCCTTACGAGCAGTACTTC,TRBJ2-7,TRBV18,TRBD1,.
CASSSRDSGSPLHF,TGTGCCAGCAGCTCCCGGGACAGCGGATCACCCCTCCACTTT,TRBJ1-6,TRBV7-2,TRBD1,.
CASTTTSFGEQYF,TGTGCCAGCACTACGACTAGCTTCGGGGAGCAGTACTTC,TRBJ2-7,TRBV7-8,TRBD2,once
CASGPWGFYGYTF,TGTGCCAGCGGGCCATGGGGCTTCTATGGCTACACCTTC,TRBJ1-2,TRBV27,.,once
CASSLDGSPGYEQYF,TGTGCCAGCAGTTTGGACGGATCGCCGGGGTACGAGCAGTACTTC,TRBJ2-7,TRBV27,.,.
CASRGKGLNTEAFF,TGTGCCAGCAGGGGGAAGGGGTTGAACACTGAAGCTTTCTTT,TRBJ1-1,TRBV7-9,.,.
CASSVTGRHYNEQFF,TGTGCCAGCTCAGTGACAGGGAGGCACTACAATGAGCAGTTCTTC,TRBJ2-1,TRBV18,.,.
CASSLGGLRYGYTF,TGTGCCAGCAGCTTGGGGGGACTTCGCTATGGCTACACCTTC,TRBJ1-2,TRBV5-4,.,once
CASSLGTGDPYNSPLHF,TGTGCCAGCAGCTTGGGGACAGGGGATCCCTATAATTCACCCCTCCACTTT,TRBJ1-6,TRBV11-3,TRBD1,few
CASSLARGASVETQYF,TGTGCCAGCAGCTTAGCCCGGGGGGCTAGCGTGGAGACCCAGTACTTC,TRBJ2-5,TRBV7-9,.,.
CASAWDMGVNSPLHF,TGTGCCAGCGCCTGGGACATGGGGGTTAATTCACCCCTCCACTTT,TRBJ1-6,TRBV5-4,.,.
CASSKWTGESGANVLTF,TGCGCCAGCAGCAAATGGACAGGGGAGTCTGGGGCCAACGTCCTGACTTTC,TRBJ2-6,TRBV5-1,TRBD1,.
CASRRTSGTDTQYF,TGTGCCAGCAGGAGGACATCTGGCACAGATACGCAGTATTTT,TRBJ2-3,TRBV27,.,.
CASSSPRDRKYEQYF,TGTGCCAGCAGTTCCCCTCGGGACAGAAAATACGAGCAGTACTTC,TRBJ2-7,TRBV28,TRBD1,once
CASSLTRMTSGGDSYEQYF,TGCGCCAGCAGCTTGACCCGGATGACTAGCGGGGGAGATTCCTACGAGCAGTACTTC,TRBJ2-7,TRBV5-1,TRBD2,.
CASSPGQGYEQYF,TGTGCCAGCAGTCCCGGACAGGGCTACGAGCAGTACTTC,TRBJ2-7,TRBV27,TRBD1,.
CASSFGLQVVEKLFF,TGCGCCAGCAGCTTCGGTCTACAGGTGGTGGAAAAACTGTTTTTT,TRBJ1-4,TRBV5-1,.,.
CASSPIAGATTQYF,TGTGCCAGCAGTCCGATAGCGGGGGCTACAACCCAGTACTTC,TRBJ2-5,TRBV6-5,TRBD2,once
CASSYILPNQPQHF,TGTGCCAGCAGTTACATTCTTCCCAATCAGCCCCAGCATTTT,TRBJ1-5,TRBV6-2/TRBV6-3,.,few
CASSLQDGLRRTEAFF,TGTGCCAGCTCCCTCCAGGACGGCCTAAGGAGGACTGAAGCTTTCTTT,TRBJ1-1,TRBV18,.,.